The present T cell receptor (beta chain) was sequenced within a study of shared clonotypes between healthy human individuals. Overall study context: Three CD4 naive, three CD4 memory, two CD8 naive and one CD8 memory plate were used per donor.

Whole-study findings and limits: Unshared clonotypes carried lower generation probabilities than those common to all four donors. Despite large depth, sorted-subset datasets appeared incompletely sequenced.

Assay execution took place at the deep level. Measured with immunoSEQ multiplex PCR; TCRdb has only the in-frame clones, and not every one. This table holds about 2.2 million clones, 90% to 95% found once. Per the germline V gene, CDR1 is SGHRS and CDR2 is YFSETQ. Trimming took off 0 bases at V and 0 bases at J, with 15 bases between the two ends. This CDR3 contains 17 residues. This clone was picked up one time. Its target is not known. Naive-designated CD8 cells lacked CD45RO, were positively enriched for CCR7, and omitted terminally differentiated effector memory CD45RA+ cells. The clonotype was recovered from a man younger than 35 in good health. Some clones in this sample may be carry-over from other donors' samples. The chain combines TRBV5-1 with TRBJ1-1, with a tentative D call TRBD1 (5 bases). The sample comprised naive CD8+ T cells from PBMCs. In DNA form, the CDR3 reads TGCGCCAGCAGCTTGGCCTCAGGGTACGAGGTGAACACTGAAGCTTTCTTT. This gives the protein CASSLASGYEVNTEAFF.